This entry lists 28 T cell receptor beta chains sequenced from one sample in a study of T-cell reconstitution after alpha-beta-depleted transplantation in children. A TCRbeta library incorporating unique molecular identifiers was prepared. TCRdb independently ran MiXCR on the PCR reads; one entry per CDR3 protein. The sample lists around 270,000 distinct CDR3 sequences, 9.5% to 13% seen once, with less than 9% in the top ten. The sample here was PBMCs, taken before TCRalphabeta/CD19-depleted stem cell transplant. These receptor sequences come from a boy less than two years old with acute myeloid leukemia, due to receive a stem cell transplant.

There are many counts of this clonotype. The chain combines TRBV12-3 or TRBV12-4 with TRBJ2-5; no firm D call. Trimming removed 7 bases from V and 14 bases from J, with 8 bases in between. The CDR3 is 8 amino acids. CDR3 sequence reads: CASTTSYF. The CDR3, as DNA: TGTGCCAGCACGACTTCTTACTTC.

The count of this clonotype is one. A much bigger clone sits one base away, suggesting this may be a read error. The CDR3 end shows no conserved phenylalanine or tryptophan, and so a read error is likely. The V call is TRBV7-2, the J call TRBJ2-7, with a weak D call TRBD1 (6 bases). CDR1 is SGHTA and CDR2 is FQGNSA in the germline V gene. This CDR3 is built from 15 residues. V was trimmed by 5 bases and J by 2 bases, leaving 16 bases between them. The CDR3 region is CASSPSGVVAYEQYS. Written as DNA, the CDR3 is TGTGCCAGCAGCCCCTCAGGGGTTGTCGCCTACGAGCAGTACTCC.

This clonotype was seen repeatedly, ten times or more. The rearrangement links TRBV7-2 to TRBJ2-7, with TRBD2 as a possible D gene (5 bases). Looked up from germline, CDR1 is SGHTA and CDR2 is FQGNSA. Trimming left V 4 bases short and J 7 bases short, with 11 bases between. This CDR3 comprises 12 residues. CDR3 loop: CASSSSGGEQYF. The CDR3 region has the DNA TGTGCCAGCAGCTCAAGCGGAGGAGAGCAGTACTTC. The complete variable domain, with remaining parts taken from reference TRBV7-2 and TRBJ2-7, reads GAGVSQSPSNKVTEKGKDVELRCDPISGHTALYWYRQSLGQGLEFLIYFQGNSAPDKSGLPSDRFSAERTGGSVSTLTIQRTQQEDSAVYLCASSSSGGEQYFGPGTRLTVT.

There are many counts of this clonotype. The genes are TRBV5-1 and TRBJ2-7, with a tentative D call TRBD2 (5 bases). Germline V CDR1 and CDR2: SGHRS, YFSETQ. The CDR3 sequence is 14 residues long. V lost 4 bases, J lost 2 bases, and 13 bases lay in between. The CDR3 loop is CASSLSGNAYEQYF. The CDR3 DNA sequence: TGCGCCAGCAGCCTCTCCGGGAACGCCTACGAGCAGTACTTC.

This clonotype came up many times. The genes are TRBV29-1 and TRBJ2-1, with D perhaps TRBD2 (6 bases). The CDR3 sequence is 14 residues long. CDR1 is SQVTM, CDR2 ANQGSEA, per germline. V lost 7 bases to trimming and J lost 6 bases, with 19 bases between them. The CDR3 here is CSAEPGLASNEQFF. The CDR3 coding sequence is TGCAGCGCAGAACCAGGCCTAGCGTCCAATGAGCAGTTCTTC.

In this sample, this clonotype turned up many times. The chain couples TRBV6-5 to TRBJ2-7, with 8 bases matching TRBD1. This CDR3 contains 14 residues. Germline values: CDR1 MNHEY, CDR2 SVGAGI. The V and J ends lost 4 bases and 6 bases, in that order; junction bases with no gene match: 8. The DNA of the CDR3 is TGTGCCAGCAGTTCGGACAGGGTAGGGTTCGAGCAGTACTTC. Protein: CASSSDRVGFEQYF.

The V and J genes are TRBV27 and TRBJ2-1; D gene unclear. Between the trimmed V and J ends, which lost 4 bases and 7 bases, there was a span of 11 bases. The CDR3 extends over 13 amino acids. Germline CDR1 reads MNHEY; CDR2 reads SMNVEV (reference sequence). DNA of the CDR3: TGTGCCAGCAGTTGGGAAGGGCCAAATGAGCAGTTCTTC. It encodes CASSWEGPNEQFF.

This clonotype was seen ten or more times. The chain employs TRBV5-1 and TRBJ1-3; possible D gene TRBD1, 6 bases. The CDR3 sequence is 17 residues long. V was clipped by 1 base and J by 0 bases, with 14 bases between them. CDR1 is SGHRS and CDR2 is YFSETQ in the germline V gene. CDR3 in DNA: TGCGCCAGCAGCTTGTCGGGACATTTTGACTCTGGAAACACCATATATTTT. This encodes CASSLSGHFDSGNTIYF.

This clonotype was detected many times. The CDR3 nucleotides are TGTGCCAGCAGTTTATCAGGGGCCCCCTACGAGCAGTACTTC. Protein product: CASSLSGAPYEQYF. The rearrangement joins TRBV27 to TRBJ2-7; D may be TRBD1 (5 bases). Germline assignment: CDR1 MNHEY and CDR2 SMNVEV (reference sequence). V was cut by 0 bases and J by 2 bases, with 8 bases left in between. This CDR3 has 14 residues.

Comments on this clonotype: This sequence may be a read error, since a much larger clone differs from it by one base. The chain is built from TRBV6-4 and TRBJ2-2, with D possibly being TRBD2 (5 bases). Deletions cut 6 bases from V and 6 bases from J, with 11 bases between. The CDR3 spans 13 residues. CDR1 and CDR2 from the germline V gene are MRHNA and SNTAGT. The CDR3 nucleotides are TGTGCCAGCAGCCAGACTATCGCCGGGGAGCTGTTTTTT. It translates to CASSQTIAGELFF.

This clonotype appeared many times. The chain combines TRBV27 with TRBJ2-1; D remains ambiguous. V lost 4 bases and J lost 4, with 14 bases in between. Germline V CDR1 and CDR2: MNHEY, SMNVEV (reference sequence). This CDR3 is built from 15 residues. In DNA form, the CDR3 reads TGTGCCAGCAGTTCCGTCTCCCACGGGTACAATGAGCAGTTCTTC. The encoded protein is CASSSVSHGYNEQFF.

This clonotype has just a few counts. The junction does not match germline at one end; this may be a read error. The chain joins TRBV12-5 to TRBJ2-1; 8 bases fit TRBD2. The germline CDR1 and CDR2 sequences are LGHNT and FRNRAP. This CDR3 region has 15 residues. The CDR3 nucleotides read TGTGCTAGTGTTTTGGTAAGCGGGAGTATTGGTGAGCAGTTCTTC. Its translation: CASVLVSGSIGEQFF.

The rearrangement uses TRBV12-3 or TRBV12-4 and TRBJ2-5, with 10 bases lining up with TRBD2. Trimming cost V 2 bases and J 5 bases; bases outside gene matches: 8. The CDR3 totals 16 residues. The CDR3 spells CASSLFDLAGVETQYF. The CDR3, as DNA: TGTGCCAGCAGTTTATTCGACCTAGCGGGGGTGGAGACCCAGTACTTC.

This clonotype occurred a few times. The V and J genes are TRBV7-2 and TRBJ2-7, with D tentatively TRBD1 (5 bases). The CDR3 runs 14 residues. CDR1 SGHTA and CDR2 FQGNSA come from the germline V gene. V was shortened by 5 bases and J by 3 bases, with 14 bases between the two germline ends. This chain's CDR3 is CASSLPTVRYEQYF. The CDR3, as DNA: TGTGCCAGCAGCCTCCCGACAGTGCGCTACGAGCAGTACTTC.

The genes are TRBV5-1 and TRBJ2-7; no firm D call. The CDR3 sequence is 16 residues long. CDR1 is SGHRS, CDR2 YFSETQ, per germline. The V end was cut by 0 bases, the J end by 0 bases, with 13 bases between. The CDR3 sequence is CASSLDPPGNSYEQYF. The CDR3 DNA follows: TGCGCCAGCAGCTTGGACCCGCCAGGCAACTCCTACGAGCAGTACTTC. The entire variable domain, with the rest obtained from reference TRBV5-1 and TRBJ2-7, is as follows: KAGVTQTPRYLIKTRGQQVTLSCSPISGHRSVSWYQQTPGQGLQFLFEYFSETQRNKGNFPGRFSGRQFSNSRSEMNVSTLELGDSALYLCASSLDPPGNSYEQYFGPGTRLTVT.

This clonotype has at least ten counts. The chain couples TRBV20-1 to TRBJ2-3; D is unresolved. The CDR3 extends over 13 amino acids. The V end was cut by 1 base, the J end by 4 bases, with 9 bases between. Germline CDR1 reads DFQATT; CDR2 reads SNEGSKA (reference sequence). CDR3 coding DNA: TGCAGTGCTAGAGGGGTTAGGGCAGATACGCAGTATTTT. Its translation is CSARGVRADTQYF.

Details on this clonotype: Compared with germline, one end of the junction differs, possibly owing to a read error. This chain links TRBV28 with TRBJ2-7, with TRBD1 matching over 9 bases. Germline-derived CDR1 and CDR2 are MDHEN and SYDVKM. The CDR3 contains 16 residues. CDR3 in amino acids: CASSIWTGVSSYEQYF. The CDR3 coding sequence is TGTGCCAGCAGTATATGGACAGGGGTCTCCTCCTACGAGCAGTACTTC.

This clonotype was picked up many times. The chain couples TRBV7-2 to TRBJ2-2; 7 bases are a match to TRBD2. CDR1 and CDR2 (germline): SGHTA, FQGNSA. Germline trimming cut 0 bases from V and 6 bases from J; bases unmatched to any gene: 1. CDR3 length: 14 residues. The CDR3 coding sequence is TGTGCCAGCAGCTTAGCGCGGGAGTCCGGGGAGCTGTTTTTT. Amino acids: CASSLARESGELFF.

The chain combines TRBV19 with TRBJ2-1; the match to TRBD1 covers 10 bases. There are 13 residues in the CDR3. The V segment lost 4 bases and the J segment 8 bases; nucleotides outside the gene matches: 2. Germline V gene sequence: CDR1 LNHDA, CDR2 SQIVND (reference sequence). CDR3 residues: CASSRDRGDEQFF. CDR3 sequence (DNA): TGTGCCAGTAGTAGGGACAGGGGCGATGAGCAGTTCTTC.

The sample holds many counts of this clonotype. This sequence joins TRBV5-1 and TRBJ1-1, with D perhaps TRBD1 (6 bases). Germline assignment: CDR1 SGHRS and CDR2 YFSETQ. The V and J ends lost 4 bases and 0 bases respectively, with 28 bases between them. The CDR3 consists of 20 residues. Here the CDR3 DNA reads TGCGCCAGCAGCCCTTGGCCCCCCCTCGAAAAGGGGGGGCTGAACACTGAAGCTTTCTTT. This translates into CASSPWPPLEKGGLNTEAFF.

This clonotype showed up just a few times. V is TRBV14 and J is TRBJ2-1; D is unresolved. With 8 bases removed from V and 7 bases from J, the gap between germline ends came to 12 bases. CDR1 and CDR2 (germline): SGHDN, FVKESK. The CDR3 extends over 12 amino acids. CDR3 nucleotide sequence: TGTGCCAGCGGCAGAATAAGGAATGAGCAGTTCTTC. Translation gives CASGRIRNEQFF.

This clonotype has just a few counts. V is TRBV2 and J is TRBJ2-1; 13 bases match TRBD2. CDR1 SNHLY and CDR2 FYNNEI come from the germline V gene. The length of the CDR3 is 15 residues. V lost 3 bases to trimming and J lost 7 bases; unmatched junction nucleotides: 3. This CDR3 is CASSESGLAGNEQFF. The CDR3 DNA reads as TGTGCCAGCAGTGAGTCGGGACTAGCGGGAAATGAGCAGTTCTTC.

This clonotype was seen many times. The J gene is TRBJ2-7, the V gene TRBV12-3 or TRBV12-4; 8 bases align to TRBD2. The trim removed 7 bases at V and 0 bases at J, leaving 8 bases unmatched. The CDR3 consists of 15 residues. CDR3 sequence: CASTQERGSSYEQYF. The CDR3 nucleotides read TGTGCCAGCACCCAGGAGCGGGGGAGCTCCTACGAGCAGTACTTC.

This clonotype was picked up many times. The chain couples TRBV7-3 to TRBJ2-6; D is unclear. Looked up from germline, CDR1 is SGHTA and CDR2 is FQGTGA. Trimming left V 1 base short and J 2 bases short, with 6 bases between. The CDR3 has 15 amino acids. CDR3 loop: CASSLKQAGANVLTF. CDR3 in DNA: TGTGCCAGCAGCTTAAAACAAGCTGGGGCCAACGTCCTGACTTTC.

This clonotype was recorded at least ten times. The V and J genes are TRBV3-1 and TRBJ2-7; D unclear. Per germline, CDR1 LGHDT and CDR2 YNNKEL (reference sequence). The CDR3 covers 11 residues. V was clipped by 3 bases and J by 2 bases, with 2 bases between them. The CDR3 protein is CASSQPYEQYF. CDR3 nucleotides: TGTGCCAGCAGCCAGCCCTACGAGCAGTACTTC.

This clonotype was seen many times. Compared with germline, one end of the junction differs, possibly owing to a read error. In DNA form, the CDR3 reads TGCAGCGTTAAAGACTCTGGAAACACCATATATTTT. It encodes CSVKDSGNTIYF. The V gene is TRBV29-1, the J gene TRBJ1-3, with no clear D. Germline V gives CDR1 SQVTM, CDR2 ANQGSEA. The CDR3 consists of 12 residues. Full variable domain (outside the CDR3, taken from reference TRBV29-1 and TRBJ1-3): SAVISQKPSRDICQRGTSLTIQCQVDSQVTMMFWYRQQPGQSLTLIATANQGSEATYESGFVIDKFPISRPNLTFSTLTVSNMSPEDSSIYLCSVKDSGNTIYFGEGSWLTVV.

The sample holds many counts of this clonotype. V usage is TRBV24-1 and J usage is TRBJ2-4; either TRBD1 or TRBD2 may fit D (5 bases each). Germline values: CDR1 KGHDR, CDR2 SFDVKD. V lost 3 bases, J lost 1 base, and 9 bases lay in between. This CDR3 is built from 15 residues. The DNA for the CDR3 is TGTGCCACCAGTGATGGGACCGCTGCCAAAAACATTCAGTACTTC. Translation gives CATSDGTAAKNIQYF.

This clonotype was seen at least ten times. A junction boundary mismatches the germline segment, possibly from a read error. This chain uses TRBV29-1 with TRBJ2-7, with D tentatively TRBD1 or TRBD2 (5 bases each). The CDR3 consists of 12 residues. The germline V gene has CDR1 SQVTM and CDR2 ANQGSEA. The CDR3 is CSVEGDGYEQYF. CDR3 coding DNA: TGCAGCGTCGAAGGGGACGGCTACGAGCAGTACTTC.